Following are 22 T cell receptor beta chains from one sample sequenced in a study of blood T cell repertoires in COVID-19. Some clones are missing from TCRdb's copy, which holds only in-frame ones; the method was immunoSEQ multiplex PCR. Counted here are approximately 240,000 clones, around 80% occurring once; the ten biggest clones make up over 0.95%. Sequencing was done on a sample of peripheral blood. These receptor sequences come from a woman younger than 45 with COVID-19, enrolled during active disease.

The CDR3 nucleotides read TGTGCCAGCAACTCGGGACAGGGTCAGCCCCAGCATTTT. Encoded protein: CASNSGQGQPQHF. The V call is TRBV2, the J call TRBJ1-5; 9 bases are shared with TRBD1. The CDR3 length is 13 residues. CDR1 is SNHLY and CDR2 is FYNNEI in the germline V gene. J gave up 6 bases and V 7 bases, and 4 bases lay outside the gene matches.

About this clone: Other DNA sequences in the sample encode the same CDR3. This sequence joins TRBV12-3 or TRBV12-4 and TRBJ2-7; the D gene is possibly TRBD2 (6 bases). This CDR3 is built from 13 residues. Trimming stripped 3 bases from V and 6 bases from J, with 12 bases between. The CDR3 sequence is CASSLGGVSEQYF. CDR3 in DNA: TGTGCCAGCAGTTTGGGGGGAGTAAGCGAGCAGTACTTC.

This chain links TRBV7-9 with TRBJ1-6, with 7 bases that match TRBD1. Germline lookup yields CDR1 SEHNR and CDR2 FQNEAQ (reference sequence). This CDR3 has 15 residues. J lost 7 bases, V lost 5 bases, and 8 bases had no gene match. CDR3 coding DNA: TGTGCCAGCAGCCAAGGGGGCCCCGCCAATTCACCCCTCCACTTT. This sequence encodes CASSQGGPANSPLHF.

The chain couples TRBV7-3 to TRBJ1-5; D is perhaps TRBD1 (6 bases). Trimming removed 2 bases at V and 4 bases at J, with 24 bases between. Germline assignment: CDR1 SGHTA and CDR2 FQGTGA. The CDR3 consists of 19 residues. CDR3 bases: TGTGCCAGCAGCTTAGAGGCCGGGACCCGGGTACAGGGAAATCAGCCCCAGCATTTT. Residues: CASSLEAGTRVQGNQPQHF.

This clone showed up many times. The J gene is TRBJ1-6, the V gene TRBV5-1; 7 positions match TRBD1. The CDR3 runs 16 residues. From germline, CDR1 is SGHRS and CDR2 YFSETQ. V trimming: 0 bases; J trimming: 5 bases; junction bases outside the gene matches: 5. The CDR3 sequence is CASSLAAGQHNSPLHF. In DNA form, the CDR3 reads TGCGCCAGCAGCTTGGCCGCGGGACAGCATAATTCACCCCTCCACTTT.

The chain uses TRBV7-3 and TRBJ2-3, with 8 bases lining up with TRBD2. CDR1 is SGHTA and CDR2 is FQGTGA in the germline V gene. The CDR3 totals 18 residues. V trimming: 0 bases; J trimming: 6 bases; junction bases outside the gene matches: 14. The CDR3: CASSLTGGASGSGDTQYF. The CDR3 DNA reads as TGTGCCAGCAGCTTAACTGGCGGGGCCAGCGGGAGCGGTGATACGCAGTATTTT.

CDR3 nucleotides: TGTGCCAGCAGCTCTTCGCGGACTAGCGGGAGTTCAGATACGCAGTATTTT. Translating it yields CASSSSRTSGSSDTQYF. The chain carries TRBV7-9 and TRBJ2-3; TRBD2 aligns across 13 bases. This CDR3 spans 17 amino acids. Germline V lookup: CDR1 SEHNR, CDR2 FQNEAQ (reference sequence). Trimming took 4 bases from V and 4 from J; bases not matched to a gene: 8.

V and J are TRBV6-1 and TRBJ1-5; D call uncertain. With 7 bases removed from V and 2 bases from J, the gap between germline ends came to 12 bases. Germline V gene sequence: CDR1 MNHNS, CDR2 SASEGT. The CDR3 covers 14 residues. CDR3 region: CASNSESGNQPQHF. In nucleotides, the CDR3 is TGTGCCAGCAACTCCGAGAGCGGCAATCAGCCCCAGCATTTT.

CDR3 loop: CASSYTGRGFSYEQYF. The CDR3 DNA reads as TGTGCCAGCAGTTACACTGGCAGGGGGTTTTCCTACGAGCAGTACTTC. V usage is TRBV6-2 or TRBV6-3 and J usage is TRBJ2-7, with 7 bases fitting TRBD1. The CDR3 runs 16 residues. The junction had 8 bases not matched to a gene; V was cut back by 2 bases and J by 1 base. Germline V gives CDR1 MNHEY, CDR2 SVGEGT.

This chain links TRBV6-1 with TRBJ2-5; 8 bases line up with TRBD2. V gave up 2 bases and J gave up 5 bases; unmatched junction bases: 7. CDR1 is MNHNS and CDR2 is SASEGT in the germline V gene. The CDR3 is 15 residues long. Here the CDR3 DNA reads TGTGCCAGCAGTGAATCTGGCGGGAGGATTGAGACCCAGTACTTC. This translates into CASSESGGRIETQYF.

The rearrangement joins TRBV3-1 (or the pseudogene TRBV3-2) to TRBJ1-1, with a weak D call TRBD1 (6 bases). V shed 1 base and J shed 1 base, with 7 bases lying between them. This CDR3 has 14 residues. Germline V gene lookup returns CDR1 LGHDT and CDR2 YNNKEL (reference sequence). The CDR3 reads CASSQVGGNTEAFF. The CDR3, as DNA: TGTGCCAGCAGCCAAGTAGGGGGGAACACTGAAGCTTTCTTT.

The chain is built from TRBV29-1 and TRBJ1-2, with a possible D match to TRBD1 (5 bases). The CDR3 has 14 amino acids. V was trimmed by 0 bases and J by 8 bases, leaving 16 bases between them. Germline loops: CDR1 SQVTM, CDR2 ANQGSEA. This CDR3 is CSVEDSRGAGGYTF. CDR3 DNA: TGCAGCGTTGAAGATTCACGGGGCGCGGGGGGCTACACCTTC.

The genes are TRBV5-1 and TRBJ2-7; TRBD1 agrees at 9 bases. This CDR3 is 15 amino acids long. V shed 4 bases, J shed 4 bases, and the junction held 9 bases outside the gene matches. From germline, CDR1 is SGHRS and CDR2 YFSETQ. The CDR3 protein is CASSPRTGDLYEQYF. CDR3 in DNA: TGCGCCAGCAGCCCCAGGACAGGGGATCTATACGAGCAGTACTTC.

CDR3 region: CVTGTARPGEQYF. The CDR3 DNA reads as TGTGTCACCGGCACAGCCCGACCGGGGGAGCAGTACTTC. V gene TRBV27 combines with J gene TRBJ2-7; D might be TRBD2 (5 bases). The V gene's germline CDR1 is MNHEY and CDR2 SMNVEV (reference sequence). This CDR3 has 13 residues.

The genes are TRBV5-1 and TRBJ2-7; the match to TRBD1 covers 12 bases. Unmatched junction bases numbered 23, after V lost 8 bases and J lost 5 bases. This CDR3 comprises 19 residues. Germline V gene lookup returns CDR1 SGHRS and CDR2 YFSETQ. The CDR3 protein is CASSAGPGTGGAVSHEQYF. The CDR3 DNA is TGCGCCAGTAGTGCAGGTCCCGGGACAGGGGGCGCAGTTAGCCACGAGCAGTACTTC.

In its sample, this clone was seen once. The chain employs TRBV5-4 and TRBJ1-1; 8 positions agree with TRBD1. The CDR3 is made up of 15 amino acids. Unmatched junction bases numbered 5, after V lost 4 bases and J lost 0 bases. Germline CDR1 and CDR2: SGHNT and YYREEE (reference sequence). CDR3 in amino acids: CASSPLQGVNTEAFF. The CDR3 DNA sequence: TGTGCCAGCAGCCCCCTACAGGGGGTGAACACTGAAGCTTTCTTT.

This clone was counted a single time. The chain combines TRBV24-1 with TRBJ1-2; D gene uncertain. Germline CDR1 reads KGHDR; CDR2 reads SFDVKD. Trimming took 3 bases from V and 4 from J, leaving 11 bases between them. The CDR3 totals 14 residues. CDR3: CATSDSSQVYGYTF. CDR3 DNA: TGTGCCACCAGTGATAGTTCCCAGGTCTATGGCTACACCTTC.

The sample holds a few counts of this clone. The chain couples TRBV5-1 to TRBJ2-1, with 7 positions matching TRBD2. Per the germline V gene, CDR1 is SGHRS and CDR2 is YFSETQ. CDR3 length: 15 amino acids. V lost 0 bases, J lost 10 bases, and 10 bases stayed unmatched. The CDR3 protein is CASSLGGSGRGEQFF. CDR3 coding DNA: TGCGCCAGCAGCTTGGGCGGGAGTGGCCGGGGGGAGCAGTTCTTC.

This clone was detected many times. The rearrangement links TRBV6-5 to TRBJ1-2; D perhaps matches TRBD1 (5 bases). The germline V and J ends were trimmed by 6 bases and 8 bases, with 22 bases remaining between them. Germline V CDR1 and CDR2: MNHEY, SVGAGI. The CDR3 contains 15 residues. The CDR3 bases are TGTGCCAGCAGACCCACGGCGGGGCGGGTGGACGGCTACACCTTC. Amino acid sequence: CASRPTAGRVDGYTF.

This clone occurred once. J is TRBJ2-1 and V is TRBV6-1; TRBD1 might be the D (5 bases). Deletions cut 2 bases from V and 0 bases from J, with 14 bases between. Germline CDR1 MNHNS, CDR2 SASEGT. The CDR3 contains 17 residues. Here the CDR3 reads CASSEYAGSLSYNEQFF. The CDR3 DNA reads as TGTGCCAGCAGTGAATACGCAGGGTCCCTCTCCTACAATGAGCAGTTCTTC.

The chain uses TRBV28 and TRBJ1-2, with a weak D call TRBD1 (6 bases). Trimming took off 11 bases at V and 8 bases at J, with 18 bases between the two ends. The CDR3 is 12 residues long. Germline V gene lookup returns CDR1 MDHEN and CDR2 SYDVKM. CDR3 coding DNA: TGTGCCGTATGGGCGGGGGGCGAAGGCTACACCTTC. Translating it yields CAVWAGGEGYTF.

This chain's CDR3 is CASSELGLGVGTQYF. The CDR3 DNA follows: TGTGCCAGCAGTGAATTGGGACTTGGGGTCGGGACCCAGTACTTC. This sequence joins TRBV2 and TRBJ2-5; D possibly corresponds to TRBD2 (6 bases). This CDR3 region has 15 residues. V lost 2 bases and J lost 7, with 17 bases in between. Germline V gives CDR1 SNHLY, CDR2 FYNNEI.